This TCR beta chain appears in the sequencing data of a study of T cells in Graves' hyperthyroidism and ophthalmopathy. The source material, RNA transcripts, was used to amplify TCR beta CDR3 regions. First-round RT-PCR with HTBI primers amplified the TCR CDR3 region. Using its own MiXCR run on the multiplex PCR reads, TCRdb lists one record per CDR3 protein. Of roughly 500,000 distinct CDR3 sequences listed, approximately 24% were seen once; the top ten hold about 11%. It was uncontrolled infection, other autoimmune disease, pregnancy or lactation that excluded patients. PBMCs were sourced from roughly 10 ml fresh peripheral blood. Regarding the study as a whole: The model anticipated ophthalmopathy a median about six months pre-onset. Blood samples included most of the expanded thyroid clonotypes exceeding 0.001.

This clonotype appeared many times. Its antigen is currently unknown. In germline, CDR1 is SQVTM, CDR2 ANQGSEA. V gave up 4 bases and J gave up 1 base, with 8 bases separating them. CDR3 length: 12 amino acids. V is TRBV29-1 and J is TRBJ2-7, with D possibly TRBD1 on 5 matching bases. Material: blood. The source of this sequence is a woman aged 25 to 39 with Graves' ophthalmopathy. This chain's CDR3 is CSVGGSSYEQYF. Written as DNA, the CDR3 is TGCAGCGTTGGGGGCAGTTCCTACGAGCAGTACTTC.